This entry lists 2 T cell receptor beta chains sequenced from one sample in a study of T cell responses to AZD1222 COVID-19 vaccine. Only in-frame clones appear in the TCRdb table, and some are missing; sequencing was by immunoSEQ multiplex PCR. The data hold some 150,000 clones, with about 90% observed a single time. The sample here was peripheral blood, taken on day 0 of AZD1222 vaccination. These receptors were taken from an adult in good health.

The chain recombines TRBV30 with TRBJ1-2, with a tentative D call TRBD1 (5 bases). Germline V CDR1 and CDR2: GTSNPN, SVGIG (reference sequence). This CDR3 comprises 13 residues. V lost 6 bases and J lost 1, with 12 bases in between. CDR3 nucleotide sequence: TGTGCCTGTTCAGGGATGGGTAACTATGGCTACACCTTC. The encoded protein is CACSGMGNYGYTF.

This chain uses TRBV19 with TRBJ1-5; maybe TRBD1 (5 bases). Germline CDR1 is LNHDA and CDR2 is SQIVND (reference sequence). The CDR3 runs 15 residues. Trimming left V 7 bases short and J 5 bases short, with 18 bases between. CDR3 DNA: TGTGCCAGTACCTACAGGCAGGGTTTTTATCAGCCCCAGCATTTT. Protein sequence: CASTYRQGFYQPQHF.